This is a list of T cell receptor beta chains from one sample in a study of T cells after yellow fever vaccination. TCRdb reprocessed the 5' RACE reads with MiXCR, giving one entry per CDR3 protein. Counted here are 200,000 to 300,000 distinct CDR3 sequences, approximately 13% occurring once; the ten biggest clones make up about 0.54%. Here the sequenced sample was CD4+ T cells sorted from PBMCs, taken 45 days after the yellow fever booster vaccination. Source of these receptors: a man aged 25-45 years who received the YFV17D yellow fever vaccine. The CDR3 runs from the conserved cysteine through the conserved F or W. A D gene is named only where the DNA matches it firmly. Clone size, where shown, is once, few, many, or a class for clones that have expanded.

>14|NA|TRBJ2-2|TRBV7-9|NA
TGTGCCAGCAGCTTATCTAGGAACACCGGGGAGCTGTTTTTT
CASSLSRNTGELFF
>16|NA|TRBJ2-3|TRBV6-2/TRBV6-3|few
TGTGCCAGCAGTGGACTGATCGGACGGGACACAGATACGCAGTATTTT
CASSGLIGRDTDTQYF
>16|TRBD1|TRBJ1-4|TRBV7-2|NA
TGTGCCAGCAGCTTGGTTAGGACAGGGGTCCCTTCAAAACTGTTTTTT
CASSLVRTGVPSKLFF
>17|NA|TRBJ2-4|TRBV15|few
TGTGCCACCAGCAGAGATAAGGGGGCGAGCGGGCCCAACATTCAGTACTTC
CATSRDKGASGPNIQYF
>16|TRBD2|TRBJ2-1|TRBV15|few
TGTGCCACCAGGGGACTAGCGGGAGACCACTACAATGAGCAGTTCTTC
CATRGLAGDHYNEQFF
>13|NA|TRBJ2-3|TRBV7-2|many
TGTGCCAGCAGAATCCCAGGGACAGATACGCAGTATTTT
CASRIPGTDTQYF
>16|NA|TRBJ2-6|TRBV7-8|NA
TGTGCCAGCAGCTCCCAAGGAGCATCTGGGGCCAACGTCCTGACTTTC
CASSSQGASGANVLTF
>17|TRBD1|TRBJ1-6|TRBV20-1|NA
TGCAGTGCAGTGACAGGGGGGTCCGCTATCGATAATTCACCCCTCCACTTT
CSAVTGGSAIDNSPLHF
>16|TRBD2|TRBJ2-1|TRBV4-3|few
TGCGCCAGCAGCCAAGAACCCAGCGGGACGTACAATGAGCAGTTCTTC
CASSQEPSGTYNEQFF
>16|NA|TRBJ2-5|TRBV4-2|NA
TGTGCCAGCAGCCAAGGCGTCCAAAGGGGGGAAGAGACCCAGTACTTC
CASSQGVQRGEETQYF
>11|NA|TRBJ2-3|TRBV29-1|few
TGCAGCGTTGAGAGCGGAGATACGCAGTATTTT
CSVESGDTQYF
>15|TRBD2|TRBJ2-3|TRBV3-1|NA
TGTGCCAGCAGGTCTAGCGGGAGGTTCACAGATACGCAGTATTTT
CASRSSGRFTDTQYF
>16|TRBD2|TRBJ2-2|TRBV5-1|NA
TGCGCCAGCCATTGGACTAGCGGGCCAAACACCGGGGAGCTGTTTTTT
CASHWTSGPNTGELFF
>14|NA|TRBJ1-1|TRBV6-1|few
TGTGCCAGCAGTACAGGGTTTCTCGACACTGAAGCTTTCTTT
CASSTGFLDTEAFF
>16|TRBD1|TRBJ2-3|TRBV11-2|few
TGTGCCAGCAGCACAAGACAGGGGGCGCTTTCAGATACGCAGTATTTT
CASSTRQGALSDTQYF
>14|NA|TRBJ2-2|TRBV29-1|NA
TGCAGCGTTGTGTTCAGGTTGAACACCGGGGAGCTGTTTTTT
CSVVFRLNTGELFF
>12|NA|TRBJ2-5|TRBV6-1|few
TGTGCCAGCTATGGCAGTCAAGAGACCCAGTACTTC
CASYGSQETQYF
>16|TRBD2|TRBJ2-5|TRBV5-1|few
TGCGCCAGCAGCTTGTCTCGGCTAGCGGGACAAGAGACCCAGTACTTC
CASSLSRLAGQETQYF
>12|NA|TRBJ2-7|TRBV10-3|NA
TGTGCCATCGCAACGAGACCGGGCGAGCAGTACTTC
CAIATRPGEQYF
>16|NA|TRBJ2-3|TRBV7-2|few
TGTGCCAGCAGCTTAGTTCTCGCCACCGGCACAGATACGCAGTATTTT
CASSLVLATGTDTQYF
>14|TRBD2|TRBJ2-1|TRBV5-1|few
TGCGCCAGCAGCTGGGGAGGGGTCGACAATGAGCAGTTCTTC
CASSWGGVDNEQFF
>14|NA|TRBJ2-2|TRBV7-2|NA
TGTGCCAGCAACGAACAGGGTTTCACCGGGGAGCTGTTTTTT
CASNEQGFTGELFF
>18|TRBD2|TRBJ2-3|TRBV27|NA
TGTGCCAGCGGTTTCCGCAAAACTAGCGGGAGGTTTGCAGATACGCAGTATTTT
CASGFRKTSGRFADTQYF
>13|NA|TRBJ2-7|TRBV18|NA
TGTGCCAGCTCACCGACTAAAGTCTACGAGCAGTACTTC
CASSPTKVYEQYF
>14|NA|TRBJ2-5|TRBV5-1|many
TGCGCCAGCAGCTTGGCGTTAGGGAAAGAGACCCAGTACTTC
CASSLALGKETQYF
>12|NA|TRBJ1-1|TRBV9|few
TGTGCCAGCAGCAGGGAGAACACTGAAGCTTTCTTT
CASSRENTEAFF